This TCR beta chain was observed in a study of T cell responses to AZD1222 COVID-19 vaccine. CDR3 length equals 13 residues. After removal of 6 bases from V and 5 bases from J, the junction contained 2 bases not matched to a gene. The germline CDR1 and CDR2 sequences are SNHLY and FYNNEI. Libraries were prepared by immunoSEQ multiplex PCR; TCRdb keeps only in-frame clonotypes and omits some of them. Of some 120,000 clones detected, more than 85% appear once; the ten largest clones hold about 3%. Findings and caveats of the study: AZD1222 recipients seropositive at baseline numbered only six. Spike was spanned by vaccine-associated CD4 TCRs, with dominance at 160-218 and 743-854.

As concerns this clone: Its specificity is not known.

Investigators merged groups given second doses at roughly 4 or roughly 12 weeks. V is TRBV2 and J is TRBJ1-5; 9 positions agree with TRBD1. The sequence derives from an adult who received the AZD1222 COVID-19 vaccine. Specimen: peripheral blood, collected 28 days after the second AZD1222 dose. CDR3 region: CASRGTGYQPQHF. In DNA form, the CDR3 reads TGTGCCAGCAGGGGGACAGGGTATCAGCCCCAGCATTTT.